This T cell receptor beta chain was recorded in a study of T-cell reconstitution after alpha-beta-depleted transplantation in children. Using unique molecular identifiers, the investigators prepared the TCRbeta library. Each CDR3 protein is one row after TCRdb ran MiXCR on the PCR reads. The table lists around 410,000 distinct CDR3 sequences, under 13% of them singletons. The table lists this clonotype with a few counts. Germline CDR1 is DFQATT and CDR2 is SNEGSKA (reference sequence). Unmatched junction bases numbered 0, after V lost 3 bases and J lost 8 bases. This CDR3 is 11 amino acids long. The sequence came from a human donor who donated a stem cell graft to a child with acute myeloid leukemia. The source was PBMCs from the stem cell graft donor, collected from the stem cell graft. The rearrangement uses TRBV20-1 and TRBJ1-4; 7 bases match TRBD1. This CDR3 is CSARGQEKLFF. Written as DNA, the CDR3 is TGCAGTGCTAGGGGACAGGAAAAACTGTTTTTT.